A single sample gave rise to the 13 T cell receptor beta chains below, sequenced in a study of monozygotic twins with inflammatory bowel disease. From its re-call of the 5' RACE reads, TCRdb lists each CDR3 protein once, without DNA. Its table lists approximately 150,000 distinct CDR3 sequences. Specimen: blood. The receptors stem from a human donor with ulcerative colitis or Crohn's disease, or a healthy co-twin of an affected twin (not recorded which).

The chain combines TRBV20-1 with TRBJ2-5; TCRdb proposes TRBD1, but this gene call is untestable without DNA. The CDR3 covers 14 residues. Germline V CDR1 and CDR2: DFQATT, SNEGSKA (reference sequence). The CDR3 here is CSAPGQGAGETQYF.

The genes are TRBV20-1 and TRBJ2-1. The CDR3 runs to 11 residues. Germline V lookup: CDR1 DFQATT, CDR2 SNEGSKA (reference sequence). This CDR3 is CSAISEDEQFF.

CDR3 sequence: CASSDSAGRSSYGYTF. V and J are TRBV6-4 and TRBJ1-2; the D gene TCRdb calls, TRBD1, cannot be checked with no DNA. This CDR3 comprises 16 residues. CDR1 and CDR2 (germline): MRHNA, SNTAGT.

This chain joins TRBV5-1 and TRBJ2-5; absent DNA, TCRdb's TRBD1 call cannot be checked. There are 14 residues in the CDR3. Germline values: CDR1 SGHRS, CDR2 YFSETQ. CDR3 region: CASRTGTAKETQYF.

The rearrangement joins TRBV5-1 to TRBJ2-1; with no DNA, the TCRdb D assignment of TRBD1 cannot be verified. Per the germline V gene, CDR1 is SGHRS and CDR2 is YFSETQ. This CDR3 has 15 amino acids. The CDR3: CASSLLNRENNEQFF.

The J gene is TRBJ2-1, the V gene TRBV12-3 or TRBV12-4; absent DNA, TCRdb's TRBD1 call cannot be checked. This CDR3 contains 12 residues. CDR3 sequence: CASSLIRGEQFF.

The rearrangement uses TRBV7-9 and TRBJ2-7. Germline V lookup: CDR1 SEHNR, CDR2 FQNEAQ (reference sequence). There are 12 residues in the CDR3. The CDR3 reads CASSYGTYEQYF.

The gene calls are TRBV11-1 and TRBJ2-1; the D call of TRBD1 rests on TCRdb alone, since no DNA is present to check it. This CDR3 spans 16 amino acids. Per the germline V gene, CDR1 is SGHAT and CDR2 is FQDESV (reference sequence). CDR3 sequence: CASRLQQGAGYNEQFF.

The rearrangement uses TRBV11-2 and TRBJ2-1; TCRdb's assignment of TRBD2 cannot be checked, as there is no DNA. The CDR3 spans 18 residues. Looked up from germline, CDR1 is SGHAT and CDR2 is FQNNGV. CDR3 region: CASSFPGLATRSYNEQFF.

This chain joins TRBV6-2 or TRBV6-3 and TRBJ2-4; the D gene TCRdb calls, TRBD1, cannot be checked with no DNA. This CDR3 contains 18 residues. Germline loops: CDR1 MNHEY, CDR2 SVGEGT. CDR3 loop: CASSYPPGTAPRKNIQYF.

V and J are TRBV15 and TRBJ2-7; the TCRdb D gene call, TRBD2, has no DNA to confirm it. Germline CDR1 and CDR2: LNHNV and YYDKDF (reference sequence). CDR3 length: 14 residues. The CDR3 protein is CATSTEGRFYEQYF.

The chain carries TRBV5-1 and TRBJ2-5; TCRdb's D gene call, TRBD2, goes unchecked for lack of DNA. The CDR3 sequence is 17 residues long. CDR1 is SGHRS, CDR2 YFSETQ, per germline. The CDR3 spells CASSLVGAGGPAETQYF.

The V call is TRBV6-1, the J call TRBJ2-7. Germline CDR1 and CDR2: MNHNS and SASEGT. The CDR3 is 11 residues long. CDR3 residues: CASSEPNEQYF.